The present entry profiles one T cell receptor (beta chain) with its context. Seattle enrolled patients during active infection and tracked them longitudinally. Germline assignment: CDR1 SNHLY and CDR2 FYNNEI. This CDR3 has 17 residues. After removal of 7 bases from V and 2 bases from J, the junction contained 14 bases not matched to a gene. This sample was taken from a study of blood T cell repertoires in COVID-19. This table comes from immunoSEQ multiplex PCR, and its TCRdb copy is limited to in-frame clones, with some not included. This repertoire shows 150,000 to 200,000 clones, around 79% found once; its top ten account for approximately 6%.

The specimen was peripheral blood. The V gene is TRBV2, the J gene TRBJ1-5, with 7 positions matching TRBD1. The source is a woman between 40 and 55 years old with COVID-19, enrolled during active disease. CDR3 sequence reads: CASTPTEGQGGNQPQHF. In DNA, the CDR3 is TGTGCCAGCACCCCAACGGAGGGCCAGGGGGGCAATCAGCCCCAGCATTTT.